Detailed here is one TCR beta chain. The data were obtained in a study of T cell changes during pregnancy in multiple sclerosis. The V gene's germline CDR1 is MRHNA and CDR2 SNTAGT. Trimming removed 0 bases at V and 7 bases at J, with 18 bases between. The CDR3 has 16 amino acids. Profiled with immunoSEQ multiplex PCR; TCRdb holds only in-frame clones, not every one. In the table there are approximately 21,000 clones, more than 85% of which are singletons. Sequences were derived from CD8+ T cells from peripheral blood mononuclear cells, sampled after pregnancy. The rearrangement uses TRBV6-4 and TRBJ1-2; D is undetermined. The sequence derives from a female donor in good health, enrolled as a control in a pregnancy study. The CDR3 bases are TGTGCCAGCAGTGACTCGATGGGCCTGTCGGTCAGTGGCTACACCTTC. Translation gives CASSDSMGLSVSGYTF.